These 28 T cell receptor beta chains came from one sample sequenced in a study of breast tumors, draining lymph nodes, adjacent tissues. TCRdb reprocessed the multiplex PCR reads via MiXCR and lists one record per CDR3 protein. The sample has about 180,000 distinct CDR3 sequences, roughly a third seen once. Samples came from axillary lymph nodes draining the breast cancer. The sample was axillary lymph node tissue. Every receptor here comes from a female donor with breast cancer. Some clones in this sample may be carry-over from other donors' samples.

This clonotype was seen at least ten times. The chain combines TRBV6-4 with TRBJ2-2; 15 bases align to TRBD2. Germline V gene sequence: CDR1 MRHNA, CDR2 SNTAGT. With 5 bases clipped from V and 1 base from J, the junction kept 5 bases outside the gene matches. The CDR3 extends over 18 amino acids. Written as DNA, the CDR3 is TGTGCCAGCAGTCCCGGGACTAGCGGGGGGAAGAACACCGGGGAGCTGTTTTTT. Its protein is CASSPGTSGGKNTGELFF.

This rearrangement joins TRBV9 to TRBJ2-7; TRBD2 aligns across 16 bases. CDR3 length: 16 amino acids. Germline values: CDR1 SGDLS, CDR2 YYNGEE. J lost 7 bases, V lost 3 bases, and 7 bases had no gene match. DNA for the CDR3: TGTGCCAGCAGCGAGGGACTAGCGGGAGGGCCTCCGGAGCAGTACTTC. Its translation is CASSEGLAGGPPEQYF.

This clonotype was picked up many times. V usage is TRBV9 and J usage is TRBJ2-5, with 8 nucleotides matching TRBD2. V shed 1 base, J shed 5 bases, and the junction held 13 bases outside the gene matches. Germline V gene sequence: CDR1 SGDLS, CDR2 YYNGEE. This CDR3 spans 17 amino acids. As DNA, the CDR3 is TGTGCCAGCAGCGTATGGTCGGACGGGGGGGGGTCGGAGACCCAGTACTTC. This sequence encodes CASSVWSDGGGSETQYF.

This clonotype showed up many times. The V call is TRBV4-2, the J call TRBJ1-2, with TRBD1 as a possible D gene (6 bases). The V and J ends lost 0 bases and 5 bases respectively, with 13 bases between them. The CDR3 totals 15 residues. CDR1 and CDR2 from the germline V gene are LGHNA and YNFKEQ. The DNA for the CDR3 is TGTGCCAGCAGCCAAGATAACCCCGGGACATATGGCTACACCTTC. This gives the protein CASSQDNPGTYGYTF.

This clonotype was counted at least ten times. The chain links TRBV27 to TRBJ2-7; TRBD1 matches at 7 bases. V was clipped by 3 bases and J by 2 bases; unmatched bases: 4. This CDR3 is 14 amino acids long. From germline, CDR1 is MNHEY and CDR2 SMNVEV (reference sequence). CDR3 sequence: CASSFTGVAYEQYF. In nucleotides, the CDR3 is TGTGCCAGCAGTTTCACAGGGGTGGCCTACGAGCAGTACTTC.

Comment on this clonotype: A much more abundant neighbour one base away suggests this may be a read error. The V and J genes are TRBV18 and TRBJ2-3; D gene ambiguous. Germline V CDR1 and CDR2: KGHSH, LQKENI. There are 13 residues in the CDR3. In DNA form, the CDR3 reads TGTGTCAGCTCACCAGGCCCTCCAGATACGCAGTATTTT. It encodes CVSSPGPPDTQYF.

J is TRBJ2-5 and V is TRBV4-1; 7 bases map to TRBD2. The CDR3 spans 14 residues. After removal of 0 bases from V and 6 bases from J, the junction contained 4 bases not matched to a gene. Germline V gene data show CDR1 as MGHRA and CDR2 as YSYEKL. The CDR3 bases are TGCGCCAGCAGCCAAGATCGGGGGGTACAGACCCAGTACTTC. Translated: CASSQDRGVQTQYF.

Of note for this clonotype: The CDR3 ends on some other residue instead of the conserved phenylalanine or tryptophan, so this is likely a read error. The rearrangement joins TRBV27 to TRBJ2-7; TRBD1 might be the D (5 bases). CDR1 and CDR2 (germline): MNHEY, SMNVEV (reference sequence). CDR3 length equals 13 residues. V was clipped by 4 bases and J by 3 bases, with 10 bases between them. CDR3 bases: TGTGCCAGCAGTTGGGGCAGCAACTACGAGCAGTACTTA. Translation gives CASSWGSNYEQYL.

This chain connects TRBV6-5 to TRBJ2-6, with 10 positions matching TRBD2. J lost 4 bases, V lost 5 bases, and 8 bases had no gene match. The V gene's germline CDR1 is MNHEY and CDR2 SVGAGI. The CDR3 totals 17 residues. The CDR3 nucleotides are TGTGCCAGCAGTCCCTCTAGCGGGAGAATCGGGGCCAACGTCCTGACTTTC. It translates to CASSPSSGRIGANVLTF.

Concerning this clonotype: A much larger clone is a single base away; this may be a read error. The chain joins TRBV4-1 to TRBJ1-1; TRBD1 might be the D (5 bases). Looked up from germline, CDR1 is MGHRA and CDR2 is YSYEKL. The CDR3 is 15 amino acids. V was trimmed by 1 base and J by 3 bases, leaving 12 bases between them. The CDR3 loop is CASSQVREVDTEAFF. CDR3 bases: TGCGCCAGCAGCCAAGTCAGGGAGGTGGACACTGAAGCTTTCTTT.

This clonotype showed up many times. The gene calls are TRBV20-1 and TRBJ1-6; the D is unclear. V was shortened by 0 bases and J by 8 bases, with 14 bases between the two germline ends. The CDR3 covers 15 residues. Germline V lookup: CDR1 DFQATT, CDR2 SNEGSKA (reference sequence). The CDR3 DNA sequence: TGCAGTGCTAGAGATTTTCGAACCCGGGATTCACCCCTCCACTTT. This gives the protein CSARDFRTRDSPLHF.

J is TRBJ1-1 and V is TRBV2; D not certain. V lost 6 bases, J lost 3 bases, and 23 bases lay in between. The CDR3 runs 17 residues. The germline V gene has CDR1 SNHLY and CDR2 FYNNEI. The CDR3 DNA is TGTGCCAGCAGCGATGAATTCCAGAGGCGTCTGTACACTGAAGCTTTCTTT. Translated, it gives CASSDEFQRRLYTEAFF.

This clonotype was observed many times. This sequence joins TRBV20-1 and TRBJ2-4, with 11 bases lining up with TRBD2. V lost 4 bases, J lost 8 bases, and 10 bases stayed unmatched. The CDR3 contains 15 residues. Per germline, CDR1 DFQATT and CDR2 SNEGSKA (reference sequence). In nucleotides, the CDR3 is TGCAGTGCTAAGGGCGCTAGCGGGAGGAGGGACATTCAGTACTTC. Encoded protein: CSAKGASGRRDIQYF.

This clonotype was detected only a few times. The rearrangement joins TRBV28 to TRBJ2-7; 11 bases agree with TRBD2. Per germline, CDR1 MDHEN and CDR2 SYDVKM. The CDR3 consists of 14 residues. Unmatched junction bases numbered 5, after V lost 7 bases and J lost 3 bases. In DNA form, the CDR3 reads TGTGCCAGCAATCCGGGGACTAGCGGCTACGAGCAGTACTTC. Amino acid sequence: CASNPGTSGYEQYF.

In this sample, this clonotype turned up many times. The DNA of the CDR3 is TGTGCCAGTCGTGAGGACAGGGATAATCAGCCCCAGCATTTT. As protein: CASREDRDNQPQHF. The chain couples TRBV19 to TRBJ1-5; 8 bases are shared with TRBD1. Germline-derived CDR1 and CDR2 are LNHDA and SQIVND (reference sequence). This CDR3 has 14 residues. V lost 8 bases to trimming and J lost 4 bases; unmatched junction nucleotides: 7.

This clonotype appeared many times. The gene calls are TRBV5-5 and TRBJ2-5, with 9 bases identical to TRBD1. Germline loops: CDR1 SGHKS, CDR2 YYEKEE (reference sequence). The CDR3 spans 14 residues. Trimming cost V 3 bases and J 5 bases; bases outside gene matches: 5. The CDR3 protein is CASSSWTGEETQYF. The CDR3 nucleotides are TGTGCCAGCAGCTCCTGGACAGGGGAGGAGACCCAGTACTTC.

Points on this clonotype: The CDR3 end shows no conserved phenylalanine or tryptophan, and so a read error is likely. It is unclear where the CDR3 begins or ends on the DNA, so no DNA is shown, and the CDR3 is as TCRdb lists it. V is TRBV19 and J is TRBJ1-6. Germline CDR1 and CDR2: LNHDA and SQIVND (reference sequence). The CDR3 region is 8 residues in length, termini included. CDR3 sequence: CASSIPIS.

About this clonotype: It is unclear where the CDR3 begins or ends on the DNA, so no DNA is shown, and the CDR3 is as TCRdb lists it. The gene calls are TRBV11-2 and TRBJ2-2; TRBD2, the D gene given by the table, was not confirmed from the DNA. CDR1 and CDR2 from the germline V gene are SGHAT and FQNNGV. The CDR3 length equals 21 residues, ends included. CDR3 sequence reads: CASRGGGRVSRAVLRAGELFF.

There are many counts of this clonotype. As DNA, the CDR3 is TGCAGCGTTGCAGGGGGTAACTATGGCTACACCTTC. It encodes CSVAGGNYGYTF. This chain links TRBV29-1 with TRBJ1-2; TRBD1 agrees at 7 bases. CDR1 is SQVTM, CDR2 ANQGSEA, per germline. Trimming took 4 bases from V and 1 from J; bases not matched to a gene: 0. CDR3 length: 12 amino acids.

There are many counts of this clonotype. The chain carries TRBV30 and TRBJ1-5; no firm D call. Germline V gene lookup returns CDR1 GTSNPN and CDR2 SVGIG (reference sequence). The V and J ends lost 0 bases and 0 bases respectively, with 12 bases between them. The CDR3 contains 16 residues. The CDR3 region has the DNA TGTGCCTGGAGTGTAAGTGCCAGTCTTAGCAATCAGCCCCAGCATTTT. Residues: CAWSVSASLSNQPQHF.

In regard to this clonotype: A much larger clone sits a single nucleotide away, making a read error possible. CDR3 DNA: TGTGCCAGCAATACTGCCGCCTACAATGAGCAGCTCTTC. This encodes CASNTAAYNEQLF. This rearrangement joins TRBV6-6 to TRBJ2-1; D remains ambiguous. CDR3 length: 13 amino acids. The V gene's germline CDR1 is MNHNY and CDR2 SVGAGI (reference sequence).

This clonotype was observed at least ten times. The chain recombines TRBV7-2 with TRBJ2-7; TRBD2 matches 13 bases. This CDR3 spans 15 amino acids. Germline CDR1 SGHTA, CDR2 FQGNSA. V lost 5 bases and J lost 6; bases outside the gene matches: 7. CDR3 residues: CASSLRTSGRSEQYF. CDR3 coding DNA: TGTGCCAGCAGCCTTAGGACTAGCGGGAGATCCGAGCAGTACTTC.

This clonotype has ten or more counts. CDR3 DNA sequence: TGTGCCACCAGCAACCCTAGCGGGAGCACAGATACGCAGTATTTT. Its protein is CATSNPSGSTDTQYF. The chain employs TRBV15 and TRBJ2-3; 8 nucleotides agree with TRBD2. Trimming cost V 4 bases and J 0 bases; bases outside gene matches: 3. Per the germline V gene, CDR1 is LNHNV and CDR2 is YYDKDF (reference sequence). The CDR3 loop spans 15 amino acids.

This clonotype appeared many times. V usage is TRBV4-1 and J usage is TRBJ1-3; D gene ambiguous. There are 13 residues in the CDR3. With 2 bases removed from V and 4 bases from J, the gap between germline ends came to 6 bases. Germline CDR1 MGHRA, CDR2 YSYEKL. The CDR3 DNA reads TGCGCCAGCAGCCAATCTTTCGGAAACACCATATATTTT. Translated, it gives CASSQSFGNTIYF.

At least ten counts were recorded for this clonotype. This rearrangement joins TRBV9 to TRBJ2-5, with TRBD2 matching over 10 bases. Germline CDR1 and CDR2: SGDLS and YYNGEE. This CDR3 comprises 15 residues. The junction had 4 bases not matched to a gene; V was cut back by 4 bases and J by 1 base. The CDR3 region is CASSPRTSGQETQYF. The CDR3 DNA reads TGTGCCAGCAGCCCTAGGACTAGCGGCCAAGAGACCCAGTACTTC.

In this sample, this clonotype turned up once. This chain joins TRBV27 and TRBJ2-2; 8 nucleotides align to TRBD2. Germline V gene sequence: CDR1 MNHEY, CDR2 SMNVEV (reference sequence). V gave up 3 bases and J gave up 6 bases; unmatched junction bases: 6. The CDR3 contains 15 residues. The CDR3 reads CASSFGAGDPGELFF. The DNA for the CDR3 is TGTGCCAGCAGTTTTGGAGCGGGAGATCCCGGGGAGCTGTTTTTT.

This clonotype was counted at least ten times. The gene calls are TRBV12-5 and TRBJ2-2; possibly TRBD1 for D (6 bases). V was shortened by 8 bases and J by 2 bases, with 12 bases between the two germline ends. Germline lookup yields CDR1 LGHNT and CDR2 FRNRAP. The CDR3 has 14 amino acids. CDR3 in amino acids: CASIGQSNTGELFF. In DNA, the CDR3 is TGTGCTAGTATAGGACAGTCCAACACCGGGGAGCTGTTTTTT.

The chain recombines TRBV10-2 with TRBJ2-7; D possibly matches TRBD1 or TRBD2 (7 bases each). This CDR3 region has 15 residues. CDR1 is WSHSY and CDR2 is SAAADI in the germline V gene. Trimming pared 3 bases from V and 3 bases from J, leaving 15 bases between. The CDR3 loop is CASSDPRGGSYEQYF. The CDR3 nucleotides read TGCGCCAGCAGTGACCCCAGGGGGGGGAGCTACGAGCAGTACTTC.